This T cell receptor beta chain was identified during a study of T cell repertoires in cytomegalovirus infection. Germline V gene data show CDR1 as SSHAT and CDR2 as FNYEAQ (reference sequence). The CDR3 is 17 amino acids. Points from the study as a whole: The ex vivo response was dominated by HLA-C-restricted CMV-specific TCR beta clonotypes.

TCRdb re-called the reads with MiXCR, one entry per CDR3 protein. Of roughly 990,000 distinct CDR3 sequences in the sample, around 32% were seen once. This clonotype was observed a handful of times. Its antigen is unknown. A junction boundary mismatches the germline segment, possibly from a read error. The source material was cultured CD8+ T cells from PBMCs, sampled from culture after CMV antigen stimulation. The rearrangement links TRBV7-7 to TRBJ2-2; tentatively, D is TRBD1 or TRBD2 (6 bases each). This receptor was taken from a human donor in good health (CMV status not recorded). Some clones in this sample may be carry-over from other donors' samples. CDR3 nucleotide sequence: TGTGCTAGCAGCTTATCCCTCCCGGGGGCTCCCCCCGGGGAGCTGTTTTTT. Translating it yields CASSLSLPGAPPGELFF. Combining the CDR3 with reference TRBV7-7 and TRBJ2-2 gives the whole variable domain GAGVSQSPRYKVTKRGQDVTLRCDPISSHATLYWYQQALGQGPEFLTYFNYEAQPDKSGLPSDRFSAERPEGSISTLTIQRTEQRDSAMYRCASSLSLPGAPPGELFFGEGSRLTVL.